This T cell receptor beta chain is drawn from a study of identical twins. Findings and caveats of the study: Zero-insertion findings could be partly confounded by invariant cells (MAIT and iNKT cells).

V dropped 0 bases and J dropped 4 bases, with 6 bases sitting between them. CDR3 length: 13 residues. This clonotype was recorded at least ten times. Its antigen is not identified. Template switching added a universal primer site; cDNA carried unique molecular identifiers. One entry per CDR3 protein results from TCRdb running MiXCR on the 5' RACE reads. Of approximately 250,000 distinct CDR3 sequences in the sample, approximately 7.1% were seen once. These data were also reused for a study on T cells expressing NK-cell markers.

Sequenced material: CD8+ T cells sorted from blood. The TCR comes from a young woman in good health. This chain connects TRBV12-3 or TRBV12-4 to TRBJ1-2; D not certain. The DNA of the CDR3 is TGTGCCAGCAGTTTAGCAGAGTTCTATGGCTACACCTTC. This sequence encodes CASSLAEFYGYTF.